This T cell receptor (beta chain) was sequenced in a study of T cells in Graves' hyperthyroidism and ophthalmopathy. Whole-study findings and limits: Most expanded thyroid clonotypes above 0.001 recurred in blood.

Many counts were recorded for this clonotype. The antigen remains undetermined. After removal of 3 bases from V and 3 bases from J, the junction contained 7 bases not matched to a gene. Germline V lookup: CDR1 LNHNV, CDR2 YYDKDF (reference sequence). This CDR3 comprises 16 residues. Subjects with ophthalmopathy showed a Clinical Activity Score no lower than 3, a NOSPECS grade no lower than 4, and a duration shorter than 3 months. Investigators excluded patients with uncontrolled infection, other autoimmune disease, pregnancy or lactation. Amplification of TCR beta CDR3 regions was performed using RNA transcripts as template. With the HTBI primer set, the TCR CDR3 went through a first round of RT-PCR. Each CDR3 protein gets one entry after TCRdb re-called the multiplex PCR reads with MiXCR. The sample shows 350,000 or so distinct CDR3 sequences, 15% to 20% of them seen only once.

Sequencing input: blood. J is TRBJ2-2 and V is TRBV15; 7 bases are shared with TRBD1. The source is a woman aged 40 to 55 with Graves' ophthalmopathy. DNA of the CDR3: TGTGCCACCAGCAGCTTCGACAGGGTGGACACCGGGGAGCTGTTTTTT. This sequence encodes CATSSFDRVDTGELFF.